This T cell receptor (beta chain) originates from a study of blood T cell repertoires in COVID-19. Study-level information: Nucleic acid was either cDNA or gDNA, and it came from T cells, B-cell-depleted T cells, or PBMCs.

Profiling relied on immunoSEQ multiplex PCR, and the TCRdb table lists in-frame clones only, not all of them. The sample records 81,000 or so clones, about nine tenths being singletons. Germline-derived CDR1 and CDR2 are LNHNV and YYDKDF (reference sequence). The length of the CDR3 is 14 residues. Trimming stripped 5 bases from V and 1 base from J, with 11 bases between. This clonotype was sampled from a man aged 70-80 years with active or convalescent COVID-19. The V gene is TRBV15, the J gene TRBJ2-5, with D uncertain. Input material: peripheral blood. CDR3 in DNA: TGTGCCACCAGCTACACCCCCAGCCAAGAGACCCAGTACTTC. Translation: CATSYTPSQETQYF.